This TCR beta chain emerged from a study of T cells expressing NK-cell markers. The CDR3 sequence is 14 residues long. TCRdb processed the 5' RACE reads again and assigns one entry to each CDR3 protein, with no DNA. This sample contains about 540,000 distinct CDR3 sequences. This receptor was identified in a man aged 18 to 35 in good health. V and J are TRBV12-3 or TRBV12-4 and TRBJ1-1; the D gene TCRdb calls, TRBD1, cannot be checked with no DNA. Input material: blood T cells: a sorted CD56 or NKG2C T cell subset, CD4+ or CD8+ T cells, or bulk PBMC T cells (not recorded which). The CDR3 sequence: CASSPNWGATEAFF.